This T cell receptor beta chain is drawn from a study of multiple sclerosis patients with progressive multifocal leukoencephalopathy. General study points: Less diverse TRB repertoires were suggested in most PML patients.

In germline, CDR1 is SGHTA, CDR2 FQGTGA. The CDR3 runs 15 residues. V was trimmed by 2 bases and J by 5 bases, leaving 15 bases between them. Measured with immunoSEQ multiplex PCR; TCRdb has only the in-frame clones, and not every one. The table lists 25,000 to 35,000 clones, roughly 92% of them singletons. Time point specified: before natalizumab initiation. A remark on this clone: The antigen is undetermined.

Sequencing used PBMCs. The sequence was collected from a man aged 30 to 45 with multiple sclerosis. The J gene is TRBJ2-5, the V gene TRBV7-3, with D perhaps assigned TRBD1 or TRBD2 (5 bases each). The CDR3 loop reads CASSLVGTRGETQYF. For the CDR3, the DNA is TGTGCCAGCAGCTTAGTCGGGACCCGAGGGGAGACCCAGTACTTC.